The rows below give T cell receptor beta chains drawn from one sample of a study of blood T cell repertoires in COVID-19. Assay: immunoSEQ multiplex PCR; the TCRdb copy retains only in-frame clones and omits some. The sample holds 120,000 to 150,000 clones, about 81% seen once. The specimen was peripheral blood. The receptors shown here come from a woman older than 75 with acute or convalescent COVID-19. Each CDR3 is given with its conserved first and last residue.

j_gene: TRBJ2-5
v_gene: TRBV5-8
CDR3aa: CASSLGTGHEETQYF

j_gene: TRBJ1-2
v_gene: TRBV5-1
CDR3aa: CASSLTGQGALNTNYGYTF

j_gene: TRBJ2-5
v_gene: TRBV7-2
CDR3aa: CASSLAPAGGRETQYF

j_gene: TRBJ1-2
v_gene: TRBV5-6
CDR3aa: CASTRGTFYGYTF

j_gene: TRBJ2-3
v_gene: TRBV2
CDR3aa: CASSDSGRGADTQYF

j_gene: TRBJ1-4
v_gene: TRBV28
CDR3aa: CASRWEVGPSNEKLFF

j_gene: TRBJ1-2
v_gene: TRBV2
CDR3aa: CASSGFGQWVQGYTF

j_gene: TRBJ2-7
v_gene: TRBV2
CDR3aa: CASSEGTSGSQQYF

j_gene: TRBJ1-4
v_gene: TRBV28
CDR3aa: CASTPHRGRETNEKLFF

j_gene: TRBJ2-7
v_gene: TRBV11-2
CDR3aa: CASSWDRGISYEQYF

j_gene: TRBJ2-7
v_gene: TRBV10-3
CDR3aa: CAIRAAYEQYF

j_gene: TRBJ2-3
v_gene: TRBV7-2
CDR3aa: CASSLLAGATDTQYF

j_gene: TRBJ1-2
v_gene: TRBV5-1
CDR3aa: CASSLGDDRDPNYGYTF

j_gene: TRBJ2-7
v_gene: TRBV18
CDR3aa: CASSPGDYFSSYEQYF

j_gene: TRBJ1-1
v_gene: TRBV19
CDR3aa: CASRRGQGGMNTEAFF

j_gene: TRBJ1-6
v_gene: TRBV5-4
CDR3aa: CASSSTGYNSPLHF

j_gene: TRBJ2-3
v_gene: TRBV5-6
CDR3aa: CASSLGLAGGKDTQYF

j_gene: TRBJ2-6
v_gene: TRBV5-5
CDR3aa: CASSRQGAGANVLTF

j_gene: TRBJ2-3
v_gene: TRBV12-3/TRBV12-4
CDR3aa: CASSPRFGDTQYF

j_gene: TRBJ2-3
v_gene: TRBV19
CDR3aa: CASSFRDTDTQYF

j_gene: TRBJ2-3
v_gene: TRBV10-1
CDR3aa: CASSDSGLLTDTQYF

j_gene: TRBJ2-5
v_gene: TRBV2
CDR3aa: CASGELTGRETQYF

j_gene: TRBJ2-3
v_gene: TRBV29-1
CDR3aa: CSVGPSSTWYTQYF

j_gene: TRBJ2-5
v_gene: TRBV3-1/TRBV3-2
CDR3aa: CASSLLETQYF

j_gene: TRBJ1-1
v_gene: TRBV19
CDR3aa: CASSIRQYLNTEAFF

j_gene: TRBJ1-2
v_gene: TRBV7-8
CDR3aa: CASSLEAYGYTF

j_gene: TRBJ1-5
v_gene: TRBV6-5
CDR3aa: CASSTTGENQPQHF

j_gene: TRBJ2-2
v_gene: TRBV11-3
CDR3aa: CASSLGAVGELFF

j_gene: TRBJ2-1
v_gene: TRBV28
CDR3aa: CASSPRRGSAYNEQFF

j_gene: TRBJ2-6
v_gene: TRBV11-2
CDR3aa: CASSSGLAGGSGANVLTF

j_gene: TRBJ2-1
v_gene: TRBV4-2
CDR3aa: CASSQGVAGGLYNEQFF

j_gene: TRBJ2-1
v_gene: TRBV6-5
CDR3aa: CASPPSGQHFNEQFF

j_gene: TRBJ2-3
v_gene: TRBV7-9
CDR3aa: CASSEGLAASTDTQYF